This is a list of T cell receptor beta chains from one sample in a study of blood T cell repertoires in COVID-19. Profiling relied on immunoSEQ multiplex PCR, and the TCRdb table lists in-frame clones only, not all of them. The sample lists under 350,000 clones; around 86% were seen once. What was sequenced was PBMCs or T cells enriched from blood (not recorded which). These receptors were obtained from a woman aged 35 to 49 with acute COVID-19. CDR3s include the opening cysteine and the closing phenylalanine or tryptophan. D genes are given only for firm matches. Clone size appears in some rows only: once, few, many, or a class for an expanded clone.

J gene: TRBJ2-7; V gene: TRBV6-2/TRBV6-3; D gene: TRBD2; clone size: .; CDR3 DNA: TGTGCCAGCAGTCGTAGATGGACTAGCGGAATCTACGAGCAGTACTTC; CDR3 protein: CASSRRWTSGIYEQYF
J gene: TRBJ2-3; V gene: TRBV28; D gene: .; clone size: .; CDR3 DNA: TGTGCCAGCAGTTTAAGACTCCTATCGGGCGGCGGGTCCTATGATACGCAGTATTTT; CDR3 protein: CASSLRLLSGGGSYDTQYF
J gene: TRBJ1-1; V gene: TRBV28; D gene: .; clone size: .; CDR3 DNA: TGTGCCAGCAGTTACCGGCCCGGGAGGGAGAACACTGAAGCTTTCTTT; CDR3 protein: CASSYRPGRENTEAFF
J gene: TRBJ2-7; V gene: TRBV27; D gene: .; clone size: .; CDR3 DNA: TGTGCCAGCAGTTTATTTGCGGAATCCTACGAGCAGTACTTC; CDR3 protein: CASSLFAESYEQYF
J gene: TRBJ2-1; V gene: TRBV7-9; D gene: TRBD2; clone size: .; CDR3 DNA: TGTGCCAGCAGCTTAGAGGTCCTAGCGGGAGGCAATGAGCAGTTCTTC; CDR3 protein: CASSLEVLAGGNEQFF
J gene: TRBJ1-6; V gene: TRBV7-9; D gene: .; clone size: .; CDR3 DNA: TGTGCCAGCAGCGTAGAGCGAGGGGGAAACGCTAGATATAATTCACCCCTCCACTTT; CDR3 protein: CASSVERGGNARYNSPLHF
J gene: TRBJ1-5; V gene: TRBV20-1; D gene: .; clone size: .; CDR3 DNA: TGCAGTGCTAGTTGGGGCCACAATCAGCCCCAGCATTTT; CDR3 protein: CSASWGHNQPQHF
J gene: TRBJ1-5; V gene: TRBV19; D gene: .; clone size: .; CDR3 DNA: TGTGCCAGTAGTATTGGGGGGGGGAGTTTCAATCAGCCCCAGCATTTT; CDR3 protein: CASSIGGGSFNQPQHF
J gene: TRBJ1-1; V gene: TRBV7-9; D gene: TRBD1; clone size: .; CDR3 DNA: TGTGCCAGCAGCAAGGACAGGGAGGCCACTGAAGCTTTCTTT; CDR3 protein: CASSKDREATEAFF
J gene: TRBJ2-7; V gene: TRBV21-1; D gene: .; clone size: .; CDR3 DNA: TGTGCCAGCAGCCGGCAGGGGTCCCACGGCGAGCAGTACTTC; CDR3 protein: CASSRQGSHGEQYF
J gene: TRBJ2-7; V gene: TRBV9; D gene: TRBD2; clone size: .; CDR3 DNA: TGTGCCAGCAGCGTAGGGGCTAGCGGGAGGGACGAGCAGTACTTC; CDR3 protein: CASSVGASGRDEQYF
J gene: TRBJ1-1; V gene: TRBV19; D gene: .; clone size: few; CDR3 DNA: TGTGCCACCACAAGATCAACGGGTACTGAAGCTTTCTTT; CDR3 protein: CATTRSTGTEAFF
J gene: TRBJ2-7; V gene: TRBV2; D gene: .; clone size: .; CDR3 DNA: TGTGCCAGCAGTGTGATTCAGGGGTTTGCCTACGAGCAGTACTTC; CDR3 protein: CASSVIQGFAYEQYF
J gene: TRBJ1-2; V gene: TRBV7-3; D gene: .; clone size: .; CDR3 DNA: TGTGCCAGCAGCTTAACAGGCCAGGGAGGGTATGGCTACACCTTC; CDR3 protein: CASSLTGQGGYGYTF
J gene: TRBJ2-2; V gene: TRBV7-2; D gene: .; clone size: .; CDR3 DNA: TGTGCCAGCAGCCAAAACGAGTTAACCGGGGAGCTGTTTTTT; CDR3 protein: CASSQNELTGELFF
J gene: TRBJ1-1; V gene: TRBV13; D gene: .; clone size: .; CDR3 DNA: TGTGCCAGCAGCTACTCCGGGACAATGAACACTGAAGCTTTCTTT; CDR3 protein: CASSYSGTMNTEAFF
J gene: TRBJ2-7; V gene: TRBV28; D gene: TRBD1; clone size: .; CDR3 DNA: TGTGCCAGCAGTCCTGACAGGGGGGTCACCTACGAGCAGTACTTC; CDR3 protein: CASSPDRGVTYEQYF
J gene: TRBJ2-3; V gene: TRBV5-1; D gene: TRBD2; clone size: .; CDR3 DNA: TGCGCCAGCAGCTTTGGTACTAGCGGGGGCACAGATACGCAGTATTTT; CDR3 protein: CASSFGTSGGTDTQYF
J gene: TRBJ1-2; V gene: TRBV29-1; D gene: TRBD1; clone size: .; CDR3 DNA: TGCAGCGCCCGAGGGGACAGGGGCTATGGCGAGACCCGCTACACCTTC; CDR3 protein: CSARGDRGYGETRYTF
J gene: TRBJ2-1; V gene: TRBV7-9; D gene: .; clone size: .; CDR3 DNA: TGTGCCAGCAGCTTAGCAGGGGCTAGCTACAATGAGCAGTTCTTC; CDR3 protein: CASSLAGASYNEQFF
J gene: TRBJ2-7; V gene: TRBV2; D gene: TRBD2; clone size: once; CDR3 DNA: TGTGCCAGCAGTAAGGGACTAGCGGGAGTGGACGAGCAGTACTTC; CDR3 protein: CASSKGLAGVDEQYF
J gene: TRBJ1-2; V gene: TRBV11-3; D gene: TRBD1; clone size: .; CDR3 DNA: TGTGCCAGCAGCTTTCGGAACAGGGGGCGCGACTATGGCTACACCTTC; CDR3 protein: CASSFRNRGRDYGYTF
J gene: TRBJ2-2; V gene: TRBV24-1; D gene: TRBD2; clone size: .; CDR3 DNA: TGTGCCACCAGTGATAGACTAGCGGGAGGTATCGGGGAGCTGTTTTTT; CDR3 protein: CATSDRLAGGIGELFF
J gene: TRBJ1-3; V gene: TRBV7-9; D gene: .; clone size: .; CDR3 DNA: TGTGCCAGCAGCTCGAAGACAGGTGCGAAGGGAAACACCATATATTTT; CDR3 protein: CASSSKTGAKGNTIYF
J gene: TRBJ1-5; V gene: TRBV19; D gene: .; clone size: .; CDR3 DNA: TGTGCCAGTAGTCCCCGGGGCAATCAGCCCCAGCATTTT; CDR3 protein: CASSPRGNQPQHF
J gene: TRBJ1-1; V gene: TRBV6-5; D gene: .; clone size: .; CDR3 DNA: TGTGCCAGCGGGCCACGGGAATTCTCCGACGCTTTCTTT; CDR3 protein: CASGPREFSDAFF
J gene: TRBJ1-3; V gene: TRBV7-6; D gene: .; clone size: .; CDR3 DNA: TGTGCCAGCAGCTCTCCTTACTCCTCTGGAAACACCATATATTTT; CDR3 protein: CASSSPYSSGNTIYF
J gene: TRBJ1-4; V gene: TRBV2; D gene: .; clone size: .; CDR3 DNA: TGTGCCAGCTTGAAGGGGTCAACTAATGAAAAACTGTTTTTT; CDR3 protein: CASLKGSTNEKLFF
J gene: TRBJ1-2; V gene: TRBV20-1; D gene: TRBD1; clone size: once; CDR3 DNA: TGCAGTGCTAGTTTACAGGGGGCGGGTGGCTACACCTTC; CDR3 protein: CSASLQGAGGYTF
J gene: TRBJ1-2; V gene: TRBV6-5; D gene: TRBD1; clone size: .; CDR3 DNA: TGTGCCAGCAGCCCGACAGGGGAGAGGAGCTACACCTTC; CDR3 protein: CASSPTGERSYTF
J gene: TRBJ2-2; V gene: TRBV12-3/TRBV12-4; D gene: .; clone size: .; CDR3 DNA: TGTGCCAGCAGTTCTCGAGGGACCGGGGAGCTGTTTTTT; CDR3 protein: CASSSRGTGELFF
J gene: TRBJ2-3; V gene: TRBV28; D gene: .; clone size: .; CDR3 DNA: TGTGCCAGCAGTCCCCCGGGAGCCGGCCCCTCACTTAGCACAGATACGCAGTATTTT; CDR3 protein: CASSPPGAGPSLSTDTQYF
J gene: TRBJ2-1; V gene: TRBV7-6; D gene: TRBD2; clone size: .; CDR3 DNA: TGTGCCAGCAGCTTAGGCGGATCGGCGGGGGCCTACAATGAGCAGTTCTTC; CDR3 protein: CASSLGGSAGAYNEQFF
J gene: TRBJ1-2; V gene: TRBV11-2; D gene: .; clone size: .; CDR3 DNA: TGTGCCAGCAGCCCCCATGGCGCTAGCAAATTTGGCTACACCTTC; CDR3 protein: CASSPHGASKFGYTF
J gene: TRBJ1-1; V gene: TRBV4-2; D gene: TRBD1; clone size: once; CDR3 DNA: TGTGCCAGCAGCCCATGGACAGGGGAGTTTCGGAACACTGAAGCTTTCTTT; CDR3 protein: CASSPWTGEFRNTEAFF
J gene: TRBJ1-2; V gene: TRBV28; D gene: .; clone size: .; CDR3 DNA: TGTGCCAGCAGCCCGAACTATGGCTACACCTTC; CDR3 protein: CASSPNYGYTF